This TCR beta chain was obtained from a study of control samples from healthy donors and cancer patients. Germline CDR1 and CDR2: KGHSH and LQKENI. This CDR3 is 15 amino acids long. The J segment lost 5 bases and the V segment lost 3 bases, leaving 4 bases of the junction unmatched. Some clones are missing from TCRdb's copy, which holds only in-frame ones; the method was immunoSEQ multiplex PCR. The sample consists of 150,000 to 200,000 clones, roughly 89% of them appearing once. The sequence came from a woman between 25 and 40 years old in good health. This rearrangement joins TRBV18 to TRBJ1-5; 10 positions agree with TRBD1. Sequences were obtained from blood. The DNA for the CDR3 is TGTGCCAGCTCACCCGGGACAGGGGCTTATCAGCCCCAGCATTTT. This encodes CASSPGTGAYQPQHF.